This TCR beta chain originates from a study of T cells in Graves' hyperthyroidism and ophthalmopathy. Study as a whole: Peripheral blood was secured at the point of initial diagnosis, before any treatment.

On this clonotype itself: Just one base apart from a much larger clone, this may be a read error.

The study defined stable Graves' hyperthyroidism as no ophthalmopathy progression within 18 months. Patients between 18 and 65 years old had hyperthyroidism, newly diagnosed and lasting under 2 months. Lactation, pregnancy, other autoimmune disease or uncontrolled infection excluded patients. The source material, RNA transcripts, was used to amplify TCR beta CDR3 regions. First-round RT-PCR of the TCR CDR3 relied on the HTBI primer set. TCRdb analysed the multiplex PCR reads with MiXCR anew, one entry per CDR3 protein. Of about 710,000 distinct CDR3 sequences listed, 15% to 20% are singletons. Germline V gives CDR1 LGHNT, CDR2 FRNRAP. The CDR3 consists of 13 residues.

The sequenced material came from blood. This clonotype was sampled from a man between 18 and 29 years old with Graves' hyperthyroidism. This rearrangement joins TRBV12-5 to TRBJ1-1; 7 nucleotides match TRBD1. The DNA of the CDR3 is TGTACTAGTGGTTTGGTCCGGACAGGTGAAGCTTTCTTT. It encodes CTSGLVRTGEAFF.